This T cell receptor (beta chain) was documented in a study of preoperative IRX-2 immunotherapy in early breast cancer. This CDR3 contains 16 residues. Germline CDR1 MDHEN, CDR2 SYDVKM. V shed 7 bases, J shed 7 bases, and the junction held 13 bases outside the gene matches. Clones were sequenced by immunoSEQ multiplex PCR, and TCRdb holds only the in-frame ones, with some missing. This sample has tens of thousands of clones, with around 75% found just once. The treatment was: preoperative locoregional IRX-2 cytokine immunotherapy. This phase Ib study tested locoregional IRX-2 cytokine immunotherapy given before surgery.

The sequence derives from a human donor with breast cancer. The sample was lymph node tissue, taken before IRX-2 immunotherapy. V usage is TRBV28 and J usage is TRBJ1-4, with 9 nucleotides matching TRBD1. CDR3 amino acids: CASKGTPGTGREKLFF. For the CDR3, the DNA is TGTGCCAGCAAGGGGACCCCCGGGACAGGGCGTGAAAAACTGTTTTTT.